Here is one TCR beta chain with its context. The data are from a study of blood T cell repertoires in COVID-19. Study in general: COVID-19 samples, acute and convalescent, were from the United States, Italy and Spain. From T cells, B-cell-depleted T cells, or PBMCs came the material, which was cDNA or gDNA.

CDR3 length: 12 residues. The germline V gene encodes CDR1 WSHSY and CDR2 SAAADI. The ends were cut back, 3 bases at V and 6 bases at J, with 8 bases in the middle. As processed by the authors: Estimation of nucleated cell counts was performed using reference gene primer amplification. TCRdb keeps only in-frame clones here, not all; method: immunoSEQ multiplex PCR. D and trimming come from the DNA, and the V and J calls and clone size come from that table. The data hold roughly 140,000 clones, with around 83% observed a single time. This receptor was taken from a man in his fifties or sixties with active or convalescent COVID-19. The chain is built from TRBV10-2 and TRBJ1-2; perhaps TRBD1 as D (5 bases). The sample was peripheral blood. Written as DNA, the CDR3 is TGCGCCAGCAGTGAACAAGGGGATGGCTACACCTTC. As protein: CASSEQGDGYTF.